These 15 T cell receptor beta chains came from one sample sequenced in a study of blood T cells in healthy people across ages (dated by TCRdb to 2014 to 2015). The library came from 5' RACE. For sequencing, an Illumina HiSeq 2500 was employed. A second PCR of about 6 to 12 cycles was performed with a sample-barcoded 5' primer and a J-beta primer mix. Using fastp at Q25 and MiXCR, TCRdb reprocessed the public reads and kept productive beta chains. Each entry merges the rows of one CDR3 protein and shows their most common DNA and genes. Counted in this sample were about a million distinct CDR3 sequences; about 53% of them appeared once. About a fifth of the sample is held by the ten biggest clonotypes. Sequenced sample: blood. The receptors originated from a woman aged 60 to 75 in good health.

The CDR3 here is CASSLRASGGLKPSYNEQFF. The CDR3 bases are TGTGCCAGCTCACTCCGGGCTAGCGGGGGCCTAAAGCCCTCCTACAATGAGCAGTTCTTC. V usage is TRBV18 and J usage is TRBJ2-1, with TRBD2 identical over 10 bases. V shed 4 bases and J 0 bases; nucleotides not matched to a gene: 15. CDR3 length equals 20 residues. The germline gives CDR1 KGHSH, CDR2 LQKENI.

The sample holds a few counts of this clonotype. The chain carries TRBV15 and TRBJ2-7; possible D gene TRBD1, 6 bases. The CDR3 consists of 14 residues. Germline V gene data show CDR1 as LNHNV and CDR2 as YYDKDF (reference sequence). The germline V and J ends were trimmed by 1 base and 2 bases, with 9 bases remaining between them. DNA for the CDR3: TGTGCCACCAGCAGAGTGGACAGCCCCTACGAGCAGTACTTC. The encoded protein is CATSRVDSPYEQYF.

The chain combines TRBV6-2 or TRBV6-3 with TRBJ1-1; D not resolved. Trimming left V 2 bases short and J 6 bases short, with 4 bases between. The CDR3 extends over 11 amino acids. Germline-derived CDR1 and CDR2 are MNHEY and SVGEGT. The CDR3 spells CASSYLAEAFF. As DNA, the CDR3 is TGTGCCAGCAGTTACCTCGCTGAAGCTTTCTTT.

This clonotype was detected only a few times. The chain joins TRBV4-2 to TRBJ2-5; 7 nucleotides match TRBD2. The J call could be wrong; TRBJ2-7 is a better fit for the DNA end. This CDR3 is built from 14 residues. Germline loops: CDR1 LGHNA, CDR2 YNFKEQ. CDR3 residues: CASRYASGTYEQYF. In DNA form, the CDR3 reads TGTGCCAGCAGGTACGCAAGCGGGACCTACGAGCAGTACTTC.

CDR3 amino acids: CSAQTGVGELPQHF. DNA of the CDR3: TGCAGTGCTCAGACAGGGGTGGGGGAACTGCCCCAGCATTTT. The chain has TRBV20-1 and TRBJ1-5; 8 bases agree with TRBD1. This CDR3 is 14 amino acids long. In germline, CDR1 is DFQATT, CDR2 SNEGSKA (reference sequence). J was trimmed by 9 bases and V by 5 bases; bases with no gene match: 12.

V is TRBV2 and J is TRBJ2-6; 8 positions match TRBD1. This CDR3 has 18 residues. Germline trimming cut 6 bases from V and 0 bases from J; bases unmatched to any gene: 10. Looked up from germline, CDR1 is SNHLY and CDR2 is FYNNEI. CDR3 coding DNA: TGTGCCAGCAGGACGACGGGACAGGAAAGCTCTGGGGCCAACGTCCTGACTTTC. Translating gives CASRTTGQESSGANVLTF.

The chain links TRBV2 to TRBJ2-5; 12 bases line up with TRBD2. The last part of the DNA fits TRBJ2-7 better; the J call may be wrong. Germline CDR1 and CDR2: SNHLY and FYNNEI. The CDR3 has 18 residues. The CDR3 sequence: CASSDGLAGGLRTPEQYF. The CDR3 bases are TGTGCCAGCAGTGATGGCCTAGCGGGAGGGCTAAGGACTCCCGAGCAGTACTTC.

This chain's CDR3 is CASTRPGETQYF. CDR3 sequence (DNA): TGTGCCAGCACCCGGCCCGGGGAGACCCAGTACTTC. The J gene is TRBJ2-5, the V gene TRBV28; D gene ambiguous. This CDR3 spans 12 amino acids. Germline values: CDR1 MDHEN, CDR2 SYDVKM. V lost 7 bases, J lost 5 bases, and 11 bases lay in between.

With regard to this clonotype: A read error may produce the germline difference seen at one junction end. The V gene is TRBV6-5, the J gene TRBJ2-2; D gene uncertain. CDR3 length: 15 residues. Germline CDR1 reads MNHEY; CDR2 reads SVGAGI. CDR3 in DNA: TGCGCCAGCAGCCCAGGTAGCCGGCTTCCCGGGGAGCTGTTTTTT. It yields the protein CASSPGSRLPGELFF.

J is TRBJ2-7 and V is TRBV5-1; D is perhaps TRBD2 (6 bases). This CDR3 is 18 amino acids long. Per the germline V gene, CDR1 is SGHRS and CDR2 is YFSETQ. V was pared by 0 bases and J by 7 bases, with 26 bases between. The CDR3 bases are TGCGCCAGCAGCTTGGGCGTGAGGTCTAGCGAGAAATACAATGAGCAGTACTTC. Translated, it gives CASSLGVRSSEKYNEQYF.

This CDR3 is CASSAKSGGNTEAFF. The DNA of the CDR3 is TGTGCCAGTAGCGCCAAGAGCGGGGGGAACACTGAAGCTTTCTTT. The genes are TRBV19 and TRBJ1-1; tentatively, D is TRBD1 (5 bases). This CDR3 region has 15 residues. Germline V gene data show CDR1 as LNHDA and CDR2 as SQIVND (reference sequence). Trimming stripped 6 bases from V and 1 base from J, with 15 bases between. The variable domain in full, with the rest retrieved from reference TRBV19 and TRBJ1-1, is DGGITQSPKYLFRKEGQNVTLSCEQNLNHDAMYWYRQDPGQGLRLIYYSQIVNDFQKGDIAEGYSVSREKKESFPLTVTSAQKNPTAFYLCASSAKSGGNTEAFFGQGTRLTVV.

This rearrangement joins TRBV20-1 to TRBJ2-7; 10 positions agree with TRBD2. Looked up from germline, CDR1 is DFQATT and CDR2 is SNEGSKA (reference sequence). The CDR3 contains 15 residues. J gave up 2 bases and V 0 bases, and 4 bases lay outside the gene matches. In DNA form, the CDR3 reads TGCAGTGCTAGAGACCCACTAGCGGGGCCCTACGAGCAGTACTTC. It encodes CSARDPLAGPYEQYF.

J is TRBJ1-5 and V is TRBV6-1; no clear D. Germline CDR1 reads MNHNS; CDR2 reads SASEGT. Deletions cut 7 bases from V and 0 bases from J, with 10 bases between. This CDR3 is built from 14 residues. CDR3 residues: CASIQPYSNQPQHF. CDR3 in DNA: TGTGCCAGCATCCAGCCTTATAGCAATCAGCCCCAGCATTTT.

The rearrangement links TRBV25-1 to TRBJ2-7; 10 bases align to TRBD2. CDR1 is MGHDK and CDR2 is SYGVNS in the germline V gene. The CDR3 length is 20 residues. Unmatched junction bases numbered 18, after V lost 2 bases and J lost 2 bases. CDR3 residues: CASSEPGLAGEGGRPYEQYF. The CDR3 DNA sequence: TGTGCCAGCAGTGAACCCGGGCTAGCGGGAGAGGGGGGTCGGCCCTACGAGCAGTACTTC.

The rearrangement joins TRBV7-6 to TRBJ2-1; 10 bases map to TRBD2. The CDR3 has 14 residues. Trimming took 6 bases from V and 3 from J; bases not matched to a gene: 2. From germline, CDR1 is SGHVS and CDR2 FNYEAQ. The CDR3 loop is CASRLAGNYNEQFF. The CDR3 coding sequence is TGTGCCAGCAGACTAGCGGGGAACTACAATGAGCAGTTCTTC.